The source of this T cell receptor (beta chain) is a study of blood T cell repertoires in COVID-19. CDR1 SGHTA and CDR2 FQGTGA come from the germline V gene. This CDR3 is built from 16 residues. V lost 2 bases, J lost 0 bases, and 5 bases stayed unmatched. Clones were sequenced by immunoSEQ multiplex PCR, and TCRdb holds only the in-frame ones, with some missing. The table includes 200,000 or so clones, more than 75% detected once. V and J are TRBV7-3 and TRBJ1-1; 8 bases fit TRBD1. The sequenced sample consisted of PBMCs or T cells enriched from blood (not recorded which). This clonotype was obtained from a middle-aged woman with acute COVID-19. This chain's CDR3 is CASSLVPGQVNTEAFF. CDR3 DNA: TGTGCCAGCAGCTTAGTTCCGGGACAGGTGAACACTGAAGCTTTCTTT.